This T cell receptor beta chain comes out of a study of blood T cell repertoires in COVID-19. Study-level information: Specimens from acute and convalescent COVID-19 originated in the United States, Italy and Spain. PBMCs, B-cell-depleted T cells, or T cells provided the cDNA or gDNA that made up the material.

In the original workflow: Amplification of reference gene primers provided the estimated nucleated cell counts. Clones were read by immunoSEQ multiplex PCR, and TCRdb kept only the in-frame ones, dropping some. That table furnishes V, J and clone size, whereas the DNA furnished D and trimming. Of 110,000 or so clones listed, approximately 82% are singletons. Trimming took 2 bases from V and 3 from J, leaving 14 bases between them. Germline V gene lookup returns CDR1 SGHDT and CDR2 YYEEEE. The CDR3 is made up of 15 amino acids. This clonotype originated in a woman aged 80 or older with acute or convalescent COVID-19. Material: peripheral blood. The chain couples TRBV5-6 to TRBJ1-2, with D maybe TRBD1 (6 bases). In DNA, the CDR3 is TGTGCCAGCAGCTTCGTCGACAGGTCAGACTATGGCTACACCTTC. Its protein product is CASSFVDRSDYGYTF.